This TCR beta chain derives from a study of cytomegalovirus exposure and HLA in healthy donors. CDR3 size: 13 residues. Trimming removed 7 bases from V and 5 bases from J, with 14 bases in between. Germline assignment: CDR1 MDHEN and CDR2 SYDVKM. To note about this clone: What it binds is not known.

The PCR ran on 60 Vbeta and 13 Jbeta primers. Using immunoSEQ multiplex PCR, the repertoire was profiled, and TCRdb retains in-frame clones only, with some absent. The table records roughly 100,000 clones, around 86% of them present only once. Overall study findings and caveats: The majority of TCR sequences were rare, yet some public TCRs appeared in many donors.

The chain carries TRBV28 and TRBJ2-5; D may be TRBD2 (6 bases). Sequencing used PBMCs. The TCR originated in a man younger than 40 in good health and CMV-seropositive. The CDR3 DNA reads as TGTGCCAGCAATAATCGGGGGTGGGAGACCCAGTACTTC. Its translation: CASNNRGWETQYF.